This T cell receptor beta chain is from a study of blood T cell repertoires in COVID-19. Study context: Whether acute or convalescent, the COVID-19 samples came from the United States, Italy and Spain.

Study processing details: Researchers report that nucleated cell counts were estimated from reference gene primer amplification. TCRdb's copy holds only in-frame clones and misses some; the assay was immunoSEQ multiplex PCR. The V and J calls and clone size were taken over from that table, and D and trimming were inferred from the DNA. The table includes nearly 200,000 clones, roughly nine tenths detected once. The CDR3 extends over 15 amino acids. Looked up from germline, CDR1 is KGHSH and CDR2 is LQKENI. Germline trimming cut 6 bases from V and 2 bases from J; bases unmatched to any gene: 4. This chain joins TRBV18 and TRBJ2-7, with 13 bases lining up with TRBD2. The source of this sequence is an older woman with acute or convalescent COVID-19. The sequencing input was peripheral blood. This chain's CDR3 is CASSVTSGGTYEQYF. CDR3 DNA: TGTGCCAGCTCTGTGACTAGCGGGGGGACCTACGAGCAGTACTTC. Full variable domain (remainder filled in from reference TRBV18 and TRBJ2-7): NAGVMQNPRHLVRRRGQEARLRCSPMKGHSHVYWYRQLPEEGLKFMVYLQKENIIDESGMPKERFSAEFPKEGPSILRIQQVVRGDSAAYFCASSVTSGGTYEQYFGPGTRLTVT.